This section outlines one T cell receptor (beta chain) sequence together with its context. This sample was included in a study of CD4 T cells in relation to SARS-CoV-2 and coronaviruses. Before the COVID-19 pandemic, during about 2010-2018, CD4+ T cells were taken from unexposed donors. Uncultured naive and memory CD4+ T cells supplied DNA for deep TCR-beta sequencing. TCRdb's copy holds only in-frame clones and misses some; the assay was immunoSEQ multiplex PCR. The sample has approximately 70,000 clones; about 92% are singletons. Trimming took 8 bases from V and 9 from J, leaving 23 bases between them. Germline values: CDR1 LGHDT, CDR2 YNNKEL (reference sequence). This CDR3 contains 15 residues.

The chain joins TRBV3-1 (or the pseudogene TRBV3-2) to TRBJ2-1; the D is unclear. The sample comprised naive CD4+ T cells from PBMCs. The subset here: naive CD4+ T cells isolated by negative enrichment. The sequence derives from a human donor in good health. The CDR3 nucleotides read TGTGCCAGCGGAAACGGAGACCCTTCCCGCAGTGAGCAGTTCTTC. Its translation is CASGNGDPSRSEQFF.